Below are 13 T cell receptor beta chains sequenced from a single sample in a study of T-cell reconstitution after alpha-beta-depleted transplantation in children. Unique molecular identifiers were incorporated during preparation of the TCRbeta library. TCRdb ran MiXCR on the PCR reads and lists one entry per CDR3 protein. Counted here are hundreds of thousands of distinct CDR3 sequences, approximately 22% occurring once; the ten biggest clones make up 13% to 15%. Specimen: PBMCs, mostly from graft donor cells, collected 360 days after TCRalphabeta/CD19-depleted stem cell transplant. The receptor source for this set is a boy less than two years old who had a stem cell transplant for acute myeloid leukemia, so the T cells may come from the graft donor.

Here the CDR3 reads CASSPTTAAPKPALTSTDTQYF. The CDR3 bases are TGTGCCAGCAGCCCAACGACAGCTGCCCCCAAACCTGCCCTTACTAGCACAGATACGCAGTATTTT. This chain links TRBV4-2 with TRBJ2-3, with D maybe TRBD1 (5 bases). Germline V lookup: CDR1 LGHNA, CDR2 YNFKEQ. The CDR3 loop spans 22 amino acids. V gave up 4 bases and J gave up 0 bases, with 32 bases separating them.

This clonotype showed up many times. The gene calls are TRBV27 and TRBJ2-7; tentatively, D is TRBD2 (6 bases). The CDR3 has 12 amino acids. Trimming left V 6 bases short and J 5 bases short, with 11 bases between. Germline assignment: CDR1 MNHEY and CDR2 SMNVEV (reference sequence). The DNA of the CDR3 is TGTGCCAGCAGCCCTGGGACTCACGAGCAGTACTTC. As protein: CASSPGTHEQYF.

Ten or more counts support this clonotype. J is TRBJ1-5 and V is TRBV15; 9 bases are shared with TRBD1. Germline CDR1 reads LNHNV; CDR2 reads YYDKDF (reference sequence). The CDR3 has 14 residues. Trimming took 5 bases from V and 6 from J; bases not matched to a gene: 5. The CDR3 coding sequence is TGTGCCACCAGCTACCGGACAGGGGCTCAGCCCCAGCATTTT. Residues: CATSYRTGAQPQHF. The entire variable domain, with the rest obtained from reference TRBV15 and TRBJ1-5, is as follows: DAMVIQNPRYQVTQFGKPVTLSCSQTLNHNVMYWYQQKSSQAPKLLFHYYDKDFNNEADTPDNFQSRRPNTSFCFLDIRSPGLGDTAMYLCATSYRTGAQPQHFGDGTRLSIL.

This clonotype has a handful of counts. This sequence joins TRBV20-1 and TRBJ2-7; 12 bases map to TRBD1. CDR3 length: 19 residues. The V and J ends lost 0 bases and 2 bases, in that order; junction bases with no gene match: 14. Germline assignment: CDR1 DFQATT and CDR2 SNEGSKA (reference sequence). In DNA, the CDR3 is TGCAGTGCTAGAGATGTGTCCGGGACAGGGGGCCACCCGACCTACGAGCAGTACTTC. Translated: CSARDVSGTGGHPTYEQYF.

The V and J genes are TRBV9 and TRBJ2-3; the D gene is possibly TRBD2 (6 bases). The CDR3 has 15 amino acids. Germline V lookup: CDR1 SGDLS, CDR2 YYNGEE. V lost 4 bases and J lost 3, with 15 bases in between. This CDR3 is CASSPMAGGTDTQYF. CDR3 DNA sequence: TGTGCCAGCAGCCCGATGGCCGGGGGAACAGATACGCAGTATTTT.

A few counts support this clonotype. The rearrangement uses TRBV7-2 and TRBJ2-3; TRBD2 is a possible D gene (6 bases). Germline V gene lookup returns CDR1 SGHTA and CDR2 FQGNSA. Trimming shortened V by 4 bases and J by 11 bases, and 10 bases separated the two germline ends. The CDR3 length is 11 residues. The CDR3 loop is CASSSGRMQYF. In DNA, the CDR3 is TGTGCCAGCAGCTCGGGGAGGATGCAGTATTTT.

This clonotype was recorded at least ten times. CDR3 sequence reads: CASSLEDWTGPETQYF. The CDR3 DNA sequence: TGTGCCAGCAGTTTAGAGGATTGGACAGGGCCGGAGACCCAGTACTTC. V usage is TRBV12-3 or TRBV12-4 and J usage is TRBJ2-5, with 8 bases that match TRBD1. The V gene end was trimmed by 1 base and the J gene end by 5 bases; junction bases not matched to a gene: 9. The CDR3 extends over 16 amino acids.

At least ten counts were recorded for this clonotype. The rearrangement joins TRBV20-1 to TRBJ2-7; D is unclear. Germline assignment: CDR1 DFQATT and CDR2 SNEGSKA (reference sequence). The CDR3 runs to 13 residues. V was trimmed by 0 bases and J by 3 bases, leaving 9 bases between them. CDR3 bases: TGCAGTGCTAGAGATCCACGTTTCTACGAGCAGTACTTC. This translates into CSARDPRFYEQYF.

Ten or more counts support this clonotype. The CDR3, as DNA: TGTGCCAGCAGTTTAGCTAGCGGGGCGGCCGGGGATACGCAGTATTTT. Protein sequence: CASSLASGAAGDTQYF. The chain carries TRBV12-3 or TRBV12-4 and TRBJ2-3, with 8 bases matching TRBD2. This CDR3 is 16 amino acids long. V was clipped by 0 bases and J by 6 bases; unmatched bases: 8.

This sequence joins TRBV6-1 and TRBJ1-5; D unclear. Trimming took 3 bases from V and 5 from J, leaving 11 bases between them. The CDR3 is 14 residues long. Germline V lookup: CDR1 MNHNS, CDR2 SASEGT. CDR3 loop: CASSESRSYQPQHF. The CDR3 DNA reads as TGTGCCAGCAGTGAGTCCAGATCCTATCAGCCCCAGCATTTT.

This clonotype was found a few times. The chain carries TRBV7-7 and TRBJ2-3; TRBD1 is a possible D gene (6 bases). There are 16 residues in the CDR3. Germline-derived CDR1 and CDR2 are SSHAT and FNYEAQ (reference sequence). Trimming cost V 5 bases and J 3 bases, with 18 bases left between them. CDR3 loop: CASSPRDQGLTDTQYF. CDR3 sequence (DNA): TGTGCCAGCAGCCCACGAGACCAGGGGCTGACAGATACGCAGTATTTT.

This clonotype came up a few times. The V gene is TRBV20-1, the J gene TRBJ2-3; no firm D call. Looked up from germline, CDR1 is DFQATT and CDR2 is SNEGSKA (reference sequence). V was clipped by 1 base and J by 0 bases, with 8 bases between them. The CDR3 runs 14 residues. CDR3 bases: TGCAGTGCTAGAGCCTTATCTAGCACAGATACGCAGTATTTT. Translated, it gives CSARALSSTDTQYF.

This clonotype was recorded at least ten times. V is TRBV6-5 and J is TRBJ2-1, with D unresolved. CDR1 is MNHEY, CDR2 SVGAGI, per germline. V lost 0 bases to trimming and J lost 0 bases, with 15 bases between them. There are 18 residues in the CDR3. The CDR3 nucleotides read TGTGCCAGCAGTTACTCGAGAGATGGAACGAGCTCCTACAATGAGCAGTTCTTC. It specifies CASSYSRDGTSSYNEQFF.